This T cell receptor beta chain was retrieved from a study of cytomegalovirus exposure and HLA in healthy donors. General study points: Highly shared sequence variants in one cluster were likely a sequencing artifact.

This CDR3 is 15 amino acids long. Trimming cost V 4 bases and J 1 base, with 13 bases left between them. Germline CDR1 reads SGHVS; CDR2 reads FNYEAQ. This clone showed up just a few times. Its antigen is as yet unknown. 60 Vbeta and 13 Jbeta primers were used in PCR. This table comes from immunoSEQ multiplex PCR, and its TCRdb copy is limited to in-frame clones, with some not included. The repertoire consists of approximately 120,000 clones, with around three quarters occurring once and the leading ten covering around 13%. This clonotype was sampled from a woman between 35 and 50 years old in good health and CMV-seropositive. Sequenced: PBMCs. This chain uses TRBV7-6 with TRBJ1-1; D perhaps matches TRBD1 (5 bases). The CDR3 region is CASSSQLGGNTEAFF. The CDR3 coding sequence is TGTGCCAGCAGCTCCCAATTGGGGGGGAACACTGAAGCTTTCTTT.